Below, one TCR beta chain is given with its context. The data derive from a study of cytomegalovirus exposure and HLA in healthy donors. These donors were members of the approximately 110-subject validation cohort, a group separate from the roughly 670-subject first cohort. CDR3 length equals 15 residues. Germline assignment: CDR1 SGDLS and CDR2 YYNGEE. Trimming took off 0 bases at V and 0 bases at J, with 7 bases between the two ends. Data came from immunoSEQ multiplex PCR; TCRdb stores just in-frame clones and leaves some out. The table records over 110,000 clones, around nine tenths of them present only once.

This chain connects TRBV9 to TRBJ1-3; tentatively, D is TRBD1 (5 bases). The clonotype originates from a man between 18 and 29 years old in good health and CMV-seropositive. Sequencing used PBMCs. For the CDR3, the DNA is TGTGCCAGCAGCGTAGGGGGCGTCTCTGGAAACACCATATATTTT. Its protein product is CASSVGGVSGNTIYF.